Below, one T cell receptor beta chain is given with its context. Its target is unknown. Sequencing was performed with immunoSEQ multiplex PCR; in TCRdb, only in-frame clones are kept and a portion is missing. The table shows about 35,000 clones, with 75% to 85% occurring only once. The data were taken from a study of STAT5B mutations in CD4+ large granular lymphocyte leukemia. At the level of the study: Among healthy donors, a particular HLA allele went with more CDR3 'QG' motifs.

General study points: TRBV06-family usage was enriched in top patient clones (8/27) versus controls (2/35). The CD4+ versus CD8+ T-LGLL clonality difference may reflect limited sample size.

The CDR3 is 14 residues long. Germline CDR1 and CDR2: MNHNS and SASEGT. Trimming shortened V by 3 bases and J by 3 bases, and 12 bases separated the two germline ends. The sample taken for sequencing was CD4+ T cells from blood buffy coats. The clonotype originates from a human donor in good health. This rearrangement joins TRBV6-1 to TRBJ2-7; tentative D call: TRBD1 (5 bases). The CDR3 sequence is CASSDPGHSYEQYF. The DNA of the CDR3 is TGTGCCAGCAGTGATCCAGGACACAGCTACGAGCAGTACTTC.